The 31 T cell receptor beta chains reported below all come from one sample, sequenced in a study of cytomegalovirus exposure and HLA in healthy donors. Sequencing used immunoSEQ multiplex PCR; TCRdb keeps in-frame clones, though not all of them. Here the sample spans under 250,000 clones, roughly 84% being singletons. The sample taken for sequencing was PBMCs. The receptors stem from a young woman in good health and CMV-seropositive.

The chain joins TRBV5-6 to TRBJ1-1; D is unresolved. Trimming stripped 3 bases from V and 2 bases from J, with 11 bases between. Germline V lookup: CDR1 SGHDT, CDR2 YYEEEE. CDR3 length equals 14 residues. Here the CDR3 DNA reads TGTGCCAGCAGCTCCCTACAGAGTAACACTGAAGCTTTCTTT. Amino acids: CASSSLQSNTEAFF.

This sequence joins TRBV30 and TRBJ2-1; 11 bases are a match to TRBD2. With 6 bases clipped from V and 5 bases from J, the junction kept 3 bases outside the gene matches. The CDR3 runs 13 residues. From germline, CDR1 is GTSNPN and CDR2 SVGIG (reference sequence). The CDR3 reads CACSGRADNEQFF. CDR3 coding DNA: TGTGCCTGTAGCGGGAGGGCGGACAATGAGCAGTTCTTC.

V usage is TRBV6-5 and J usage is TRBJ1-5; TRBD1 is a possible D gene (5 bases). The length of the CDR3 is 16 residues. CDR1 MNHEY and CDR2 SVGAGI come from the germline V gene. Trimming removed 0 bases at V and 2 bases at J, with 11 bases between. The CDR3 loop is CASSYSSRGGNQPQHF. The DNA for the CDR3 is TGTGCCAGCAGTTACTCGTCTCGGGGGGGCAATCAGCCCCAGCATTTT.

This chain connects TRBV6-5 to TRBJ1-3, with 7 bases matching TRBD1. The V and J ends lost 10 bases and 4 bases, in that order; junction bases with no gene match: 13. The CDR3 is 15 residues long. Germline assignment: CDR1 MNHEY and CDR2 SVGAGI. Written as DNA, the CDR3 is TGTGCCACCCTCAGGGGGTCCCCCGGGGGAAACACCATATATTTT. This codes for CATLRGSPGGNTIYF.

The genes are TRBV6-5 and TRBJ2-1, with 9 bases identical to TRBD1. Trimming cost V 5 bases and J 5 bases; bases outside gene matches: 4. This CDR3 is built from 14 residues. CDR1 and CDR2 (germline): MNHEY, SVGAGI. The chain's CDR3 is CASSRGQGHNEQFF. In DNA, the CDR3 is TGTGCCAGCAGTAGGGGACAGGGCCACAATGAGCAGTTCTTC.

For this clone: A clone one base away is much larger, so this may be a read error. The genes are TRBV5-4 and TRBJ2-7, with TRBD2 matching 13 bases. There are 15 residues in the CDR3. J was trimmed by 2 bases and V by 4 bases; bases with no gene match: 3. Germline lookup yields CDR1 SGHNT and CDR2 YYREEE (reference sequence). The CDR3 loop is CASSLGTSGTYEQYF. As DNA, the CDR3 is TGTGCCAGCAGCCTCGGGACTAGCGGGACCTACGAGCAGTACTTC.

The CDR3: CAISETQGRTEAFF. CDR3 sequence (DNA): TGTGCCATCAGTGAAACACAGGGGCGCACTGAAGCTTTCTTT. This chain links TRBV10-3 with TRBJ1-1, with TRBD1 identical over 7 bases. CDR3 length: 14 amino acids. Germline CDR1 and CDR2: ENHRY and SYGVKD. V was clipped by 3 bases and J by 4 bases; unmatched bases: 5.

This chain connects TRBV2 to TRBJ2-5; D is unresolved. There are 14 residues in the CDR3. Germline values: CDR1 SNHLY, CDR2 FYNNEI. V gave up 6 bases and J gave up 5 bases, with 16 bases separating them. Here the CDR3 reads CASSPETYWETQYF. The CDR3, as DNA: TGTGCCAGCAGCCCCGAGACTTATTGGGAGACCCAGTACTTC.

The chain couples TRBV11-2 to TRBJ2-7; 8 bases align to TRBD2. The V gene's germline CDR1 is SGHAT and CDR2 FQNNGV. The length of the CDR3 is 16 residues. Losses at the gene ends were 0 bases for V and 5 bases for J; bases not matched to a gene: 9. CDR3 coding DNA: TGTGCCAGCAGCTTAGATTTTGGCGGGAGGTTCGACGAGCAGTACTTC. Protein: CASSLDFGGRFDEQYF.

V and J are TRBV28 and TRBJ1-3; maybe TRBD1 (5 bases). Germline CDR1 and CDR2: MDHEN and SYDVKM. Trimming cost V 3 bases and J 2 bases, with 14 bases left between them. The CDR3 consists of 16 residues. CDR3 sequence: CASSLGVGGAGNTIYF. The CDR3 DNA reads TGTGCCAGCAGTTTGGGGGTGGGGGGAGCTGGAAACACCATATATTTT.

The chain couples TRBV4-2 to TRBJ1-4; no clear D. V was pared by 5 bases and J by 5 bases, with 12 bases between. Looked up from germline, CDR1 is LGHNA and CDR2 is YNFKEQ. CDR3 length: 14 amino acids. The CDR3 sequence is CASSSDRGNEKLFF. The CDR3 DNA reads as TGTGCCAGCAGCTCCGACCGGGGAAATGAAAAACTGTTTTTT.

The chain joins TRBV27 to TRBJ2-7; 9 bases are a match to TRBD1. Germline CDR1 reads MNHEY; CDR2 reads SMNVEV (reference sequence). J gave up 6 bases and V 2 bases, and 8 bases lay outside the gene matches. This CDR3 comprises 15 residues. The CDR3 reads CASSLVRTGASEQYF. The CDR3 DNA follows: TGTGCCAGCAGTTTAGTAAGGACAGGGGCATCCGAGCAGTACTTC.

This chain joins TRBV5-1 and TRBJ2-7, with 12 bases matching TRBD2. The CDR3 sequence is 16 residues long. Germline loops: CDR1 SGHRS, CDR2 YFSETQ. Germline trimming cut 2 bases from V and 2 bases from J; bases unmatched to any gene: 5. The CDR3 sequence is CASSLRLAGVTYEQYF. The CDR3 DNA reads as TGCGCCAGCAGCTTACGACTAGCGGGAGTGACCTACGAGCAGTACTTC.

This clone was observed a single time. The CDR3 nucleotides are TGTGCCAGCAGTGGGGGCGCCGGTTTTTACGAGCAGTACTTC. It encodes CASSGGAGFYEQYF. The chain employs TRBV25-1 and TRBJ2-7; maybe TRBD1 (5 bases). CDR1 is MGHDK, CDR2 SYGVNS, per germline. CDR3 length: 14 amino acids. Trimming removed 4 bases from V and 4 bases from J, with 14 bases in between.

The chain uses TRBV4-1 and TRBJ2-7; 8 bases are shared with TRBD2. CDR3 length: 18 residues. Germline V lookup: CDR1 MGHRA, CDR2 YSYEKL. With V trimmed by 1 base and J by 3 bases, 14 bases remained unmatched. The CDR3 sequence is CASSQGGKSGRGIYEQYF. CDR3 in DNA: TGCGCCAGCAGCCAAGGCGGTAAGAGCGGGAGAGGTATCTACGAGCAGTACTTC.

V is TRBV23-1 and J is TRBJ1-5; maybe TRBD1 (5 bases). TRBV23-1 is recorded as an ORF, its role being uncertain. The CDR3 runs to 16 residues. V dropped 10 bases and J dropped 2 bases, with 21 bases sitting between them. The CDR3 loop is CATNKRGLWGNQPQHF. In DNA, the CDR3 is TGCGCCACCAATAAAAGGGGCCTCTGGGGCAATCAGCCCCAGCATTTT.

The V gene is TRBV12-5, the J gene TRBJ2-6, with D hard to call. The CDR3 has 16 amino acids. Germline V lookup: CDR1 LGHNT, CDR2 FRNRAP. Trimming left V 5 bases short and J 0 bases short, with 11 bases between. CDR3 DNA sequence: TGTGCTAGTGGTACCCTGTTCGGCTCTGGGGCCAACGTCCTGACTTTC. Encoded protein: CASGTLFGSGANVLTF. Using reference TRBV12-5 and TRBJ2-6 for the parts outside the CDR3, the full variable domain is DARVTQTPRHKVTEMGQEVTMRCQPILGHNTVFWYRQTMMQGLELLAYFRNRAPLDDSGMPKDRFSAEMPDATLATLKIQPSEPRDSAVYFCASGTLFGSGANVLTFGAGSRLTVL.

The chain links TRBV28 to TRBJ2-7; D gene uncertain. The length of the CDR3 is 15 residues. Trimming took 6 bases from V and 0 from J, leaving 15 bases between them. Germline CDR1 reads MDHEN; CDR2 reads SYDVKM. The CDR3 loop is CASSPTLYSSYEQYF. The CDR3 bases are TGTGCCAGCAGCCCAACCCTCTATAGCTCCTACGAGCAGTACTTC.

This clone was recorded a few times. The chain links TRBV7-3 to TRBJ2-2, with TRBD2 as a possible D gene (6 bases). Germline lookup yields CDR1 SGHTA and CDR2 FQGTGA. V lost 5 bases, J lost 5 bases, and 9 bases lay in between. The CDR3 is 13 amino acids. The CDR3 sequence is CASSPRGTGELFF. CDR3 in DNA: TGTGCCAGCAGCCCCCGGGGGACCGGGGAGCTGTTTTTT.

This chain uses TRBV27 with TRBJ1-5; D is undetermined. CDR1 and CDR2 (germline): MNHEY, SMNVEV (reference sequence). There are 17 residues in the CDR3. Trimming shortened V by 4 bases and J by 0 bases, and 16 bases separated the two germline ends. In nucleotides, the CDR3 is TGTGCCAGCAGTTCTTTTCGGGTGAGACTTAGCAATCAGCCCCAGCATTTT. It encodes CASSSFRVRLSNQPQHF.

This chain connects TRBV9 to TRBJ2-1; D not resolved. Germline lookup yields CDR1 SGDLS and CDR2 YYNGEE. The CDR3 is 15 residues long. Trimming removed 0 bases at V and 0 bases at J, with 7 bases between. CDR3 protein: CASSVGASSYNEQFF. DNA for the CDR3: TGTGCCAGCAGCGTAGGAGCGTCCTCCTACAATGAGCAGTTCTTC.

The chain links TRBV9 to TRBJ1-3, with D possibly being TRBD1 (5 bases). Deletions cut 0 bases from V and 0 bases from J, with 7 bases between. The length of the CDR3 is 15 residues. The V gene's germline CDR1 is SGDLS and CDR2 YYNGEE. Written as DNA, the CDR3 is TGTGCCAGCAGCGTAGGCGACAGCTCTGGAAACACCATATATTTT. As protein: CASSVGDSSGNTIYF.

The V call is TRBV6-6, the J call TRBJ1-5, with 7 bases matching TRBD1. Germline trimming cut 6 bases from V and 5 bases from J; bases unmatched to any gene: 7. Looked up from germline, CDR1 is MNHNY and CDR2 is SVGAGI (reference sequence). CDR3 size: 14 residues. This CDR3 reads CASRAEQGYQPQHF. CDR3 coding DNA: TGTGCCAGCAGAGCGGAACAGGGGTATCAGCCCCAGCATTTT.

This chain joins TRBV5-1 and TRBJ2-5; TRBD2 agrees at 7 bases. The V gene end was trimmed by 0 bases and the J gene end by 7 bases; junction bases not matched to a gene: 9. CDR1 is SGHRS, CDR2 YFSETQ, per germline. There are 15 residues in the CDR3. CDR3 sequence: CASSLAGLTAATQYF. The DNA of the CDR3 is TGCGCCAGCAGCTTGGCGGGACTAACAGCGGCGACCCAGTACTTC.

The chain is built from TRBV5-4 and TRBJ1-2; a weak D match, TRBD1 (6 bases). V lost 4 bases, J lost 2 bases, and 6 bases lay in between. Germline CDR1 is SGHNT and CDR2 is YYREEE (reference sequence). There are 12 residues in the CDR3. The CDR3 DNA is TGTGCCAGCAGCGGGACAAACTATGGCTACACCTTC. This translates into CASSGTNYGYTF.

V gene TRBV15 combines with J gene TRBJ2-7; the D gene is possibly TRBD2 (6 bases). The V and J ends lost 1 base and 0 bases respectively, with 10 bases between them. The germline gives CDR1 LNHNV, CDR2 YYDKDF (reference sequence). This CDR3 is built from 15 residues. The CDR3 sequence: CATSRGAGVSYEQYF. DNA for the CDR3: TGTGCCACCAGCAGAGGAGCGGGTGTCTCCTACGAGCAGTACTTC.

The rearrangement links TRBV27 to TRBJ2-5; 12 bases align to TRBD2. This CDR3 is 17 amino acids long. Germline V lookup: CDR1 MNHEY, CDR2 SMNVEV (reference sequence). Losses at the gene ends were 5 bases for V and 3 bases for J; bases not matched to a gene: 10. The CDR3 nucleotides read TGTGCCAGCAGTCCCACCCGACTAGCGGGAGAAAAAGAGACCCAGTACTTC. Translated: CASSPTRLAGEKETQYF.

This clone was seen only once. The rearrangement links TRBV18 to TRBJ2-2; D is perhaps TRBD2 (6 bases). The CDR3 covers 13 residues. Trimming pared 5 bases from V and 7 bases from J, leaving 11 bases between. Germline loops: CDR1 KGHSH, CDR2 LQKENI. The CDR3 is CASSGGAGGELFF. The CDR3 region has the DNA TGTGCCAGCTCAGGCGGGGCCGGCGGGGAGCTGTTTTTT.

The rearrangement links TRBV29-1 to TRBJ1-2; the D gene is possibly TRBD1 (6 bases). Trimming removed 2 bases from V and 6 bases from J, with 16 bases in between. This CDR3 comprises 14 residues. Germline V lookup: CDR1 SQVTM, CDR2 ANQGSEA. CDR3 residues: CSVEFPGTFDGYTF. In DNA, the CDR3 is TGCAGCGTTGAATTTCCCGGGACATTTGATGGCTACACCTTC.

As DNA, the CDR3 is TGTGCCAGCAGTGGGACAGGGGATGAAAAACTGTTTTTT. It yields the protein CASSGTGDEKLFF. This chain uses TRBV2 with TRBJ1-4; 9 bases fit TRBD1. Unmatched junction bases numbered 0, after V lost 4 bases and J lost 6 bases. From germline, CDR1 is SNHLY and CDR2 FYNNEI. The CDR3 extends over 13 amino acids.

The V call is TRBV6-1, the J call TRBJ2-1; 11 bases agree with TRBD2. The J segment lost 2 bases and the V segment lost 4 bases, leaving 1 base of the junction unmatched. Germline CDR1 MNHNS, CDR2 SASEGT. The CDR3 totals 15 residues. CDR3 region: CASSVAGGTYNEQFF. Written as DNA, the CDR3 is TGTGCCAGCAGTGTAGCGGGAGGGACCTACAATGAGCAGTTCTTC.